These 9 T cell receptor beta chains share one sample of origin, sequenced in a study of beta chain features in type 1 diabetes. Findings of the study overall: Shorter TCRB CDR3s, moderately but significantly so, were found in Type 1 diabetes patients in all four CD4+ subsets.

As every portion of the isolated RNA was reverse transcribed, the sequencing read expressed TCRB transcripts. Some clones are missing from TCRdb's copy, which holds only in-frame ones; the method was immunoSEQ multiplex PCR. The sample consists of 300,000 to 400,000 clones, 13% of them appearing once. Their antigens remain unidentified. Sequences were obtained from naive CD4+ T cells from blood. Receptor source: a woman under 30 with type 1 diabetes.

V and J are TRBV29-1 and TRBJ1-1, with 8 bases aligning to TRBD1. Germline V CDR1 and CDR2: SQVTM, ANQGSEA. V lost 7 bases and J lost 1; bases outside the gene matches: 5. The CDR3 length is 13 residues. The CDR3 DNA follows: TGCAGCGCTAAGGACAGGGCGAACACTGAAGCTTTCTTT. Residues: CSAKDRANTEAFF.

This clone was recorded a few times. V gene TRBV18 combines with J gene TRBJ2-2; 7 bases map to TRBD2. The CDR3 extends over 15 amino acids. Germline V gene data show CDR1 as KGHSH and CDR2 as LQKENI. V lost 2 bases to trimming and J lost 2 bases; unmatched junction nucleotides: 2. The CDR3 bases are TGTGCCAGCTCACCAAGGGAGGGAAACACCGGGGAGCTGTTTTTT. Amino acid sequence: CASSPREGNTGELFF.

This clone was counted a few times. The chain joins TRBV18 to TRBJ2-7; 7 bases are shared with TRBD1. The CDR3 runs 13 residues. With V trimmed by 3 bases and J by 3 bases, 2 bases remained unmatched. Germline V gene lookup returns CDR1 KGHSH and CDR2 LQKENI. The CDR3 spells CASSPGQRYEQYV. CDR3 DNA sequence: TGTGCCAGCTCACCGGGACAGCGCTACGAGCAGTACGTC.

This clone showed up just a few times. V usage is TRBV27 and J usage is TRBJ2-7, with 7 bases identical to TRBD2. V gave up 5 bases and J gave up 3 bases; unmatched junction bases: 10. There are 15 residues in the CDR3. Germline lookup yields CDR1 MNHEY and CDR2 SMNVEV (reference sequence). CDR3 sequence reads: CASSPRGPSGYEQYV. In nucleotides, the CDR3 is TGTGCCAGCAGTCCAAGAGGGCCTAGCGGCTACGAGCAGTACGTC.

This clone appeared a few times. CDR3: CASSLPRVRGYTF. The CDR3 DNA sequence: TGTGCCAGCAGTTTACCCAGGGTGAGAGGCTACACCTTC. The V gene is TRBV28, the J gene TRBJ1-2; tentatively, D is TRBD1 (5 bases). The CDR3 extends over 13 amino acids. Per germline, CDR1 MDHEN and CDR2 SYDVKM. V lost 2 bases, J lost 8 bases, and 12 bases lay in between.

The rearrangement links TRBV4-1 to TRBJ2-5; weak D call: TRBD2 (6 bases). Trimming removed 1 base from V and 4 bases from J, with 13 bases in between. The CDR3 length is 15 residues. CDR1 and CDR2 (germline): MGHRA, YSYEKL. The CDR3 DNA sequence: TGCGCCAGCAGCCAAGGGGAAGCGGGTACAGAGACCCAGTACTTC. This sequence encodes CASSQGEAGTETQYF.

Concerning this clone itself: Mismatch with germline at one junction end may stem from a read error. Other DNA sequences in this sample translate to the same CDR3. This chain links TRBV29-1 with TRBJ1-2; no reliable D call. The CDR3 runs to 16 residues. Germline CDR1 reads SQVTM; CDR2 reads ANQGSEA. In DNA, the CDR3 is TGCAGTGTTGAAAGCGGGGTATTATATCTAACTAATGGCTACACCTTC. Translating gives CSVESGVLYLTNGYTF. Full variable domain (outside the CDR3, taken from reference TRBV29-1 and TRBJ1-2): SAVISQKPSRDICQRGTSLTIQCQVDSQVTMMFWYRQQPGQSLTLIATANQGSEATYESGFVIDKFPISRPNLTFSTLTVSNMSPEDSSIYLCSVESGVLYLTNGYTFGSGTRLTVV.

This clone has just a few counts. This chain joins TRBV7-2 and TRBJ1-1; tentatively, D is TRBD1 (5 bases). The CDR3 is 12 amino acids. The ends were cut back, 5 bases at V and 3 bases at J, with 7 bases in the middle. CDR1 and CDR2 from the germline V gene are SGHTA and FQGNSA. Here the CDR3 reads CASSRGDTEAFF. The CDR3 DNA is TGTGCCAGCAGCCGGGGGGACACTGAAGCTTTCTTT.

This clone was counted between two and nine times. This chain connects TRBV30 to TRBJ2-7, with D possibly being TRBD2 (5 bases). Trimming pared 4 bases from V and 2 bases from J, leaving 12 bases between. CDR1 and CDR2 (germline): GTSNPN, SVGIG (reference sequence). The CDR3 loop spans 13 amino acids. The CDR3 loop reads CAWNRERTYEQYV. In DNA form, the CDR3 reads TGTGCCTGGAATAGGGAGCGGACCTACGAGCAGTACGTC.